The clone carrying this T cell receptor (beta chain) has a single count. Its antigen is undetermined. The entry originates in a study of CD8 T cells in Susac syndrome. Sequencing of TCR beta was performed on blood CD8+ and CD4+ T cells. V was trimmed by 0 bases and J by 0 bases, leaving 9 bases between them. This CDR3 region has 16 residues. Germline V lookup: CDR1 SGHRS, CDR2 YFSETQ. RNA, at about 0.45 to 1 ug, was reverse transcribed with random hexamers. Amplification of TCR beta CDR3 across 54 Vbeta and 13 Jbeta was performed with immunoSEQ multiplex PCR. TCRdb reprocessed the immunoSEQ multiplex PCR reads with MiXCR, giving one entry per CDR3 protein. The sample holds 120,000 or so distinct CDR3 sequences, roughly 96% seen once. Broader study findings: As the study acknowledged, the number of individuals who were part of its TCR sequencing and HLA analysis was relatively small.

The sequencing sample was made of CD4+ T cells from PBMCs. V usage is TRBV5-1 and J usage is TRBJ2-2; D remains unclear. This clonotype was sampled from a human donor in good health. In DNA form, the CDR3 reads TGCGCCAGCAGCTTGGATCATACCGCGAACACCGGGGAGCTGTTTTTT. Its translation: CASSLDHTANTGELFF.